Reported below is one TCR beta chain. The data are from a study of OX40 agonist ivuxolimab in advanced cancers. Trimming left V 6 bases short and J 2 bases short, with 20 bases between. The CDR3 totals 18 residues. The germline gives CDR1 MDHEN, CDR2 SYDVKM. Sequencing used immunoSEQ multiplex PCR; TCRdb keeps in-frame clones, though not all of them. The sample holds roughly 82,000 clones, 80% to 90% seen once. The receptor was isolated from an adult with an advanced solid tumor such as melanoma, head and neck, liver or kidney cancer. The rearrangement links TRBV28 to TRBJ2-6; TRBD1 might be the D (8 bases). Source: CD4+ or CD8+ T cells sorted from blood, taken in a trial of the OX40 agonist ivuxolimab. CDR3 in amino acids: CASSLNPTGGAGANVLTF. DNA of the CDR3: TGTGCCAGCAGCCTGAACCCAACAGGGGGGGCTGGGGCCAACGTCCTGACTTTC.